This record looks at one T cell receptor (beta chain) sequence and its context. This specimen belongs to a study of blood T cell repertoires in COVID-19. Study-level information: Samples taken during acute and convalescent COVID-19 were collected in the United States, Italy and Spain.

Some clones are missing from TCRdb's copy, which holds only in-frame ones; the method was immunoSEQ multiplex PCR. Here the sample spans 150,000 to 200,000 clones, around four fifths being singletons. The material sequenced was peripheral blood. This clonotype was obtained from an older man who had recovered from COVID-19.

CDR3 residues: CASSPGEAGNTIYF. The CDR3 DNA reads TGTGCCAGCAGCCCCGGGGAGGCTGGAAACACCATATATTTT. The chain links TRBV3-1 (or the pseudogene TRBV3-2) to TRBJ1-3; D uncertain. The CDR3 runs to 14 residues. Germline-derived CDR1 and CDR2 are LGHDT and YNNKEL (reference sequence). V dropped 4 bases and J dropped 2 bases, with 9 bases sitting between them.